The 6 T cell receptor beta chains listed next were all sequenced from one sample in a study of T-cell reconstitution after alpha-beta-depleted transplantation in children. Unique molecular identifiers were built into the TCRbeta library. MiXCR was run by TCRdb on the PCR reads, yielding one entry per CDR3 protein. This table holds 210,000 or so distinct CDR3 sequences, 8% to 10% found once. This specimen consisted of PBMCs from the stem cell graft donor, obtained from the stem cell graft. These receptors were collected from a human donor who donated a stem cell graft to a child with acute lymphoblastic leukemia.

In its sample, this clonotype was seen many times. The J gene is TRBJ2-5, the V gene TRBV11-2, with D unresolved. V was pared by 0 bases and J by 4 bases, with 9 bases between. CDR3 length: 14 residues. From germline, CDR1 is SGHAT and CDR2 FQNNGV. CDR3 amino acids: CASSLDQTSETQYF. The CDR3 bases are TGTGCCAGCAGCTTAGATCAAACGTCAGAGACCCAGTACTTC.

This clonotype was picked up many times. The genes are TRBV7-9 and TRBJ2-7; D unresolved. CDR3 size: 13 residues. Germline CDR1 SEHNR, CDR2 FQNEAQ (reference sequence). The V end was cut by 1 base, the J end by 3 bases, with 7 bases between. CDR3 loop: CASSLELVYEQYF. CDR3 bases: TGTGCCAGCAGCTTAGAATTGGTCTACGAGCAGTACTTC.

The sample holds a few counts of this clonotype. V and J are TRBV12-3 or TRBV12-4 and TRBJ1-1; D is uncertain. CDR3 length equals 12 residues. V lost 9 bases to trimming and J lost 5 bases, with 13 bases between them. This CDR3 reads CASRRQGTEAFF. The CDR3 DNA reads TGTGCCAGTCGTAGGCAAGGGACTGAAGCTTTCTTT.

Regarding this clonotype: Just one base apart from a much larger clone, this may be a read error. The chain is built from TRBV7-9 and TRBJ2-7, with D uncertain. With 5 bases removed from V and 5 bases from J, the gap between germline ends came to 7 bases. This CDR3 has 11 amino acids. The germline V gene encodes CDR1 SEHNR and CDR2 FQNEAQ (reference sequence). CDR3 region: CASSRNNEQYF. The CDR3, as DNA: TGTGCCAGCAGCCGGAACAACGAGCAGTACTTC.

The chain employs TRBV27 and TRBJ2-3; the match to TRBD2 covers 10 bases. Germline-derived CDR1 and CDR2 are MNHEY and SMNVEV (reference sequence). After removal of 5 bases from V and 5 bases from J, the junction contained 4 bases not matched to a gene. The CDR3 length is 14 residues. The CDR3 here is CASSPRTSGDTQYF. The CDR3 nucleotides read TGTGCCAGCAGTCCGCGGACTAGCGGAGATACGCAGTATTTT.

The chain links TRBV9 to TRBJ2-5; 7 bases match TRBD2. The CDR3 is made up of 14 amino acids. Germline V gene lookup returns CDR1 SGDLS and CDR2 YYNGEE. After removal of 0 bases from V and 5 bases from J, the junction contained 4 bases not matched to a gene. The chain's CDR3 is CASSVASGRETQYF. CDR3 sequence (DNA): TGTGCCAGCAGCGTAGCTAGCGGTCGGGAGACCCAGTACTTC.